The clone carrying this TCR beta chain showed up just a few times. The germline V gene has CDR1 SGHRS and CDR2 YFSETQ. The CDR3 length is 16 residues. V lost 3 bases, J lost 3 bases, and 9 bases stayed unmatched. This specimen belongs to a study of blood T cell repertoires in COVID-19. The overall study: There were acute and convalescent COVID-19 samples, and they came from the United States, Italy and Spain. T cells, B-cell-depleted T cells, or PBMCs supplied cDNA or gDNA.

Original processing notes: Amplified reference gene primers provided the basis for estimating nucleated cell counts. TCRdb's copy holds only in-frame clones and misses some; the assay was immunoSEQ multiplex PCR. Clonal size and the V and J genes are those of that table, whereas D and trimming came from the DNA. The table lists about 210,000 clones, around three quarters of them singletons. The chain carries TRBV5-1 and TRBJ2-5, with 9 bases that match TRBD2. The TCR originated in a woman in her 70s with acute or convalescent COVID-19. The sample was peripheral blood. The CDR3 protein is CASSSLPGLAEETQYF. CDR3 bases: TGCGCCAGCAGCTCTTTACCGGGACTAGCAGAAGAGACCCAGTACTTC.